In its sample, the clone carrying this T cell receptor beta chain was seen many times. The CDR3 contains 16 residues. Germline loops: CDR1 MNHEY, CDR2 SVGEGT. V gave up 6 bases and J gave up 4 bases; unmatched junction bases: 15. This entry comes from a study of human T cells and chemical hapten exposure. For the study at large: Researchers reported sensitizing a 2 cm by 2 cm upper inner arm skin site with 2% DPC.

TCRdb called the RACE reads again in MiXCR, with one record for every CDR3 protein. The sample yields some 83,000 distinct CDR3 sequences, about 10% seen once. Time point defined: patch test 1, 2 weeks after DPC sensitization. Documented treatment: therapeutic diphenylcyclopropenone sensitization with weekly scalp DPC. Sequenced material: whole blood, taken in connection with sensitization to the hapten diphenylcyclopropenone (DPC). V usage is TRBV6-2 or TRBV6-3 and J usage is TRBJ2-7; 7 positions match TRBD1. This TCR came from a woman in her fifties or sixties with alopecia areata. Some clones in this sample may be carry-over from other donors' samples. Here the CDR3 reads CASSPVRRGRGYEQYF. CDR3 bases: TGTGCCAGCAGCCCAGTTCGTAGGGGGCGAGGGTACGAGCAGTACTTC.